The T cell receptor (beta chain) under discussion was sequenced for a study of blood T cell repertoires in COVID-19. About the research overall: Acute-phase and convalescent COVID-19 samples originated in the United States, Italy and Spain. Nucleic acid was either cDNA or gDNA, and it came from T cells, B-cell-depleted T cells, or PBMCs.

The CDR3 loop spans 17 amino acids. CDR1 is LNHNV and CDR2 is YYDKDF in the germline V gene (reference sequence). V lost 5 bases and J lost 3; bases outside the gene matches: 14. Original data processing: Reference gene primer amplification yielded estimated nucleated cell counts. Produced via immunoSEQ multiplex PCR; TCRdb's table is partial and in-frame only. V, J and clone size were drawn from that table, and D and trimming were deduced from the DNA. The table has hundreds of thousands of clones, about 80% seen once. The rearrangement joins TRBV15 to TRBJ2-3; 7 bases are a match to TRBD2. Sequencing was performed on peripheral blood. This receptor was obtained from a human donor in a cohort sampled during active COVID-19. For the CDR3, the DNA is TGTGCCACCAGCCCGGGATGGCGGGAGTGGAGGACAGATACGCAGTATTTT. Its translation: CATSPGWREWRTDTQYF.